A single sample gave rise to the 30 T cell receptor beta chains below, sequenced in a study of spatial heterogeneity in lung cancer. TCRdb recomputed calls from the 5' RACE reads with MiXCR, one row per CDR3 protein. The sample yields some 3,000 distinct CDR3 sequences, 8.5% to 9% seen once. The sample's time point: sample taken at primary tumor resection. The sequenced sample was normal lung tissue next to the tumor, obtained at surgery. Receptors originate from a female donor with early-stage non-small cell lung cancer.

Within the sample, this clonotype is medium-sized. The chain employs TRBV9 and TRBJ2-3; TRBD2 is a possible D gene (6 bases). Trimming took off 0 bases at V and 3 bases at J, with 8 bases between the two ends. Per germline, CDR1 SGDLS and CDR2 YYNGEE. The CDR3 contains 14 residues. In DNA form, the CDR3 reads TGTGCCAGCAGCGTAGGGCTAGCGACAGATACGCAGTATTTT. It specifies CASSVGLATDTQYF.

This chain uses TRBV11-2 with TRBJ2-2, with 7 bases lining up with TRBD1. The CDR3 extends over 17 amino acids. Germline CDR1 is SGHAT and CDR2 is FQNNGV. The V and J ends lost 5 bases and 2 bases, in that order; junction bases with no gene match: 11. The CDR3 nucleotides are TGTGCCAGCAGCCCTCCGGAAGGGGGCCCTAACACCGGGGAGCTGTTTTTT. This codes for CASSPPEGGPNTGELFF. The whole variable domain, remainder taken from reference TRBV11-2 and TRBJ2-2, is EAGVAQSPRYKIIEKRQSVAFWCNPISGHATLYWYQQILGQGPKLLIQFQNNGVVDDSQLPKDRFSAERLKGVDSTLKIQPAKLEDSAVYLCASSPPEGGPNTGELFFGEGSRLTVL.

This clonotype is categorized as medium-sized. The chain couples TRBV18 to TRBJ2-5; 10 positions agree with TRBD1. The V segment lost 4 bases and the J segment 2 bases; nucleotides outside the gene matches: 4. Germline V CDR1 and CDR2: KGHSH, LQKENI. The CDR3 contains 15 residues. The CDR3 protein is CASSLRTGGQETQYF. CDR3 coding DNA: TGTGCCAGCTCACTCCGGACAGGGGGACAAGAGACCCAGTACTTC.

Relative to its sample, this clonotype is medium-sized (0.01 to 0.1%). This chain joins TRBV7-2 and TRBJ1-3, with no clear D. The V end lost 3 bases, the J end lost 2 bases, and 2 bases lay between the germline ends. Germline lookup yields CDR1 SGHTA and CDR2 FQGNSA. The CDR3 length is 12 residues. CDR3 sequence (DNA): TGTGCCAGCAGCTTTCCTGGAAACACCATATATTTT. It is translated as CASSFPGNTIYF.

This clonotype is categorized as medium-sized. CDR3 coding DNA: TGTGCCAGCAGTGATACAGGGGGCGGTTGGCAGTTCTTC. Its protein is CASSDTGGGWQFF. The chain is built from TRBV2 and TRBJ2-1; 9 bases are a match to TRBD1. The CDR3 totals 13 residues. CDR1 is SNHLY and CDR2 is FYNNEI in the germline V gene. The ends lost 3 bases at V and 12 bases at J; junction bases unmatched: 6.

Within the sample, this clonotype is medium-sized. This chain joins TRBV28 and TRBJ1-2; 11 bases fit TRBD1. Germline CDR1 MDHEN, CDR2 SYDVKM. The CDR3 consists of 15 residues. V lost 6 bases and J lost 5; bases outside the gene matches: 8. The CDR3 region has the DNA TGTGCCAGCAGCCGGCCGGGACAGGGGGAGTATGGCTACACCTTC. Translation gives CASSRPGQGEYGYTF.

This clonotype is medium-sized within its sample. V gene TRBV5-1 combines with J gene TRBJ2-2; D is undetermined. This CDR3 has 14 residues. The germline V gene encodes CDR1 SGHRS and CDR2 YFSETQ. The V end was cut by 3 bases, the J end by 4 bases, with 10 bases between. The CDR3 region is CASSYDPGTGELFF. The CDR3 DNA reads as TGCGCCAGCAGCTATGACCCCGGCACCGGGGAGCTGTTTTTT.

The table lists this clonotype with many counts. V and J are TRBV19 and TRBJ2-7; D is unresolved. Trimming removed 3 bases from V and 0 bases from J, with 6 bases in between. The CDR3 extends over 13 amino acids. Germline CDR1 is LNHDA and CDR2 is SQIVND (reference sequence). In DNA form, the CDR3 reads TGTGCCAGTAGTATCAGCGTCTCCTACGAGCAGTACTTC. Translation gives CASSISVSYEQYF.

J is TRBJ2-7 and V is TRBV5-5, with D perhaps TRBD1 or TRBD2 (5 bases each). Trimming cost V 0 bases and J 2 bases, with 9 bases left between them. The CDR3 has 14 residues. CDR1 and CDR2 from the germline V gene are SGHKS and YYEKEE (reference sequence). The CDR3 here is CASSLGQTTYEQYF. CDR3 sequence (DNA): TGTGCCAGCAGCTTGGGACAGACTACCTACGAGCAGTACTTC.

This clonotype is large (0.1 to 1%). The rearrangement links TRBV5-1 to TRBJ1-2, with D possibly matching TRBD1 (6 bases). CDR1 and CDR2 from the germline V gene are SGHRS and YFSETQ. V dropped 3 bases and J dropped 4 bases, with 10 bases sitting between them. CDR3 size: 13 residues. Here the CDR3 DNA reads TGCGCCAGCAGCTGGGACAAAAGCTATGGCTACACCTTC. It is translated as CASSWDKSYGYTF.

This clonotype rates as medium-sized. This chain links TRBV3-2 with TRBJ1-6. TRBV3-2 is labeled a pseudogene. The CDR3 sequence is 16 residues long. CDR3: CASSHLTDGWNSPLHF. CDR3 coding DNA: TGTGCCAGCAGCCATCTGACCGACGGCTGGAATTCACCCCTCCACTTT.

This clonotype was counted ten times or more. CDR3 DNA: TGTGCCAGCAGCTCAACAGATAGGGTCGAGACCCAGTACTTC. Protein sequence: CASSSTDRVETQYF. This sequence joins TRBV9 and TRBJ2-5; D remains unclear. The CDR3 totals 14 residues. V lost 4 bases and J 5 bases, leaving 15 bases between the germline ends. CDR1 is SGDLS and CDR2 is YYNGEE in the germline V gene.

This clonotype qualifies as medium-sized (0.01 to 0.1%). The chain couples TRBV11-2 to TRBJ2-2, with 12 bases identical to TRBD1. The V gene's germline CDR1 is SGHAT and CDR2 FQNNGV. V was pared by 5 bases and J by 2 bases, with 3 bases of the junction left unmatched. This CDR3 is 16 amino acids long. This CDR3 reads CASSLGTGGNTGELFF. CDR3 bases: TGTGCCAGCAGCCTGGGGACAGGGGGCAACACCGGGGAGCTGTTTTTT. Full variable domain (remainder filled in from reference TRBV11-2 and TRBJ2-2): EAGVAQSPRYKIIEKRQSVAFWCNPISGHATLYWYQQILGQGPKLLIQFQNNGVVDDSQLPKDRFSAERLKGVDSTLKIQPAKLEDSAVYLCASSLGTGGNTGELFFGEGSRLTVL.

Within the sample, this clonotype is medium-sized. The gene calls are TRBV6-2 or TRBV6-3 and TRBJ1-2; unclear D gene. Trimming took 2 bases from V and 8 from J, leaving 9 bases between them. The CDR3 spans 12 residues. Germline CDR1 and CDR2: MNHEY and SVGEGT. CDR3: CASSYRLEGYTF. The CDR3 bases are TGTGCCAGCAGTTACCGCCTGGAAGGCTACACCTTC.

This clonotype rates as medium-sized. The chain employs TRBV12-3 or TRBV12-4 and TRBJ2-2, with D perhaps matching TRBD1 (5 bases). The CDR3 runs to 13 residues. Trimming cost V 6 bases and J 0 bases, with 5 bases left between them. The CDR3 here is CASRTANTGELFF. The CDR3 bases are TGTGCCAGCAGGACAGCGAACACCGGGGAGCTGTTTTTT.

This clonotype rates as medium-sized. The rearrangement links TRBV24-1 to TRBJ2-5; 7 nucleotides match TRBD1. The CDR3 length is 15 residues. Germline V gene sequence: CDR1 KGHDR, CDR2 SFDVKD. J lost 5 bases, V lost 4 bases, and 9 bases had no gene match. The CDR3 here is CATSDPGQAGETQYF. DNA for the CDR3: TGTGCCACCAGTGACCCCGGACAGGCCGGGGAGACCCAGTACTTC.

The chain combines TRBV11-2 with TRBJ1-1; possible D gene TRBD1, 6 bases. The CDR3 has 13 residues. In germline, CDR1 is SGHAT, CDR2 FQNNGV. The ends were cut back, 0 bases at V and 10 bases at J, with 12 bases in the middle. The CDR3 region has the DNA TGTGCCAGCAGCTTAGACAGGGGACAAGGAGCTTTCTTT. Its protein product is CASSLDRGQGAFF.

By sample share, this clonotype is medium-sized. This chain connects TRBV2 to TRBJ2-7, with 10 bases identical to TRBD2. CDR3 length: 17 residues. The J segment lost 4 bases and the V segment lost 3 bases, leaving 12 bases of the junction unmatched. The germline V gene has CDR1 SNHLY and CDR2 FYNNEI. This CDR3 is CASSEGPLEREGYEQYF. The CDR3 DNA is TGTGCCAGCAGTGAGGGTCCTTTGGAGCGGGAGGGATACGAGCAGTACTTC.

CDR3 sequence reads: CASRGGISYNEQFF. The CDR3 coding sequence is TGCGCCAGCCGGGGGGGAATATCCTACAATGAGCAGTTCTTC. The rearrangement joins TRBV10-2 to TRBJ2-1; 8 positions agree with TRBD2. The CDR3 sequence is 14 residues long. The germline gives CDR1 WSHSY, CDR2 SAAADI. V gave up 8 bases and J gave up 1 base; unmatched junction bases: 4.

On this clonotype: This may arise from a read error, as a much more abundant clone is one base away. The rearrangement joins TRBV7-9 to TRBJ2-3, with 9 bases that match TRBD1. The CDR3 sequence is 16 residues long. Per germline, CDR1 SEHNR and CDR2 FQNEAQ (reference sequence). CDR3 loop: CASSSQQGAKTDTLYF. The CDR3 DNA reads TGTGCCAGCAGCTCACAACAGGGGGCGAAAACAGATACGCTGTATTTT.

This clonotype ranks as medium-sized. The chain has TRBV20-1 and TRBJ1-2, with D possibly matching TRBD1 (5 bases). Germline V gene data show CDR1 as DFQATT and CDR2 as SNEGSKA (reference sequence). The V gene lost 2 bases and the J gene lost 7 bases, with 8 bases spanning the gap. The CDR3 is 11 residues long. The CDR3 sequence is CSARRGSGYTF. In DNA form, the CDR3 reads TGCAGTGCTAGAAGGGGTTCTGGCTACACCTTC.

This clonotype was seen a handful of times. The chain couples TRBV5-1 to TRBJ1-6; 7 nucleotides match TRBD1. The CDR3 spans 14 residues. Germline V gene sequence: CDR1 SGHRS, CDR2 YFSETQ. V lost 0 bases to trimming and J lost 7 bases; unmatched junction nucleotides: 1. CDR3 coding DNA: TGCGCCAGCAGCTTGGGACAGGGAAATTCACCCCTCCACTTT. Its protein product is CASSLGQGNSPLHF.

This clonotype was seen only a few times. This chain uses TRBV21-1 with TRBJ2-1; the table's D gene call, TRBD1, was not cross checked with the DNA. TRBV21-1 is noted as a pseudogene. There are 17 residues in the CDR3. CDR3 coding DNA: TGTGCCAGCAGCAAGAACCCGGGGGGACAGGGGGCAAATGAGCAGTTCTTC. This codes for CASSKNPGGQGANEQFF.

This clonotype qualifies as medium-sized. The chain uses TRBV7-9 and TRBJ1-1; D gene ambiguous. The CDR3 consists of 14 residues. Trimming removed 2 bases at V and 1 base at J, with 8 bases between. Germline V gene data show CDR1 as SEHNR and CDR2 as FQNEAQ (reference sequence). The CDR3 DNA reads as TGTGCCAGCAGCTTACAGGCAGGGAACACTGAAGCTTTCTTT. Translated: CASSLQAGNTEAFF.

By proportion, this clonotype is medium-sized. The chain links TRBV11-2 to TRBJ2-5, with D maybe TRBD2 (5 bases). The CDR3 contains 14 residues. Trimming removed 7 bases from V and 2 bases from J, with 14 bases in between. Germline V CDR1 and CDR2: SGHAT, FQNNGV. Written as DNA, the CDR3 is TGTGCCAGCACCCCGGGGATGCCTCAAGAGACCCAGTACTTC. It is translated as CASTPGMPQETQYF.

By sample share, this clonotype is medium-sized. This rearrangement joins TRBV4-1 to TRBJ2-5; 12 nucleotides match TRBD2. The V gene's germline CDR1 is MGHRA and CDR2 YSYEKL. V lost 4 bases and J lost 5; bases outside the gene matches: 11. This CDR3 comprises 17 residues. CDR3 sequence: CASSPRLAGAGGETQYF. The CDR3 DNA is TGCGCCAGCAGCCCTAGACTAGCGGGGGCCGGCGGGGAGACCCAGTACTTC.

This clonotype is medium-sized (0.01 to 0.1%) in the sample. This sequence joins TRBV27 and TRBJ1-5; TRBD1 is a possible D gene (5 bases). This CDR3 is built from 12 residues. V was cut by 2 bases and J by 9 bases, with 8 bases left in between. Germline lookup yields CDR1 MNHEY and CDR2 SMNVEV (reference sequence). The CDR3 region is CASSLPGGPQHF. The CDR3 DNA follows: TGTGCCAGCAGTTTACCGGGGGGGCCCCAGCATTTT.

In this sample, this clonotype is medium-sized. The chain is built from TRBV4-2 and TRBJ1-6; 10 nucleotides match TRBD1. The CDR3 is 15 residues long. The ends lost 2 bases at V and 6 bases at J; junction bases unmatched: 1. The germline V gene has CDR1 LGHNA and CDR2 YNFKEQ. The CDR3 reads CASSQRDRGNSPLHF. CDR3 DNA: TGTGCCAGCAGCCAACGGGACAGGGGTAATTCACCCCTCCACTTT.

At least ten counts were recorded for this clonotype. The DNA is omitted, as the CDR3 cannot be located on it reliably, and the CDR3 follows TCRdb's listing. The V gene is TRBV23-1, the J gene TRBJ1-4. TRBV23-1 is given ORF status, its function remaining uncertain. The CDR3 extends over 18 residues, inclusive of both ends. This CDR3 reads CASSQSKPDRASGKNCFF.

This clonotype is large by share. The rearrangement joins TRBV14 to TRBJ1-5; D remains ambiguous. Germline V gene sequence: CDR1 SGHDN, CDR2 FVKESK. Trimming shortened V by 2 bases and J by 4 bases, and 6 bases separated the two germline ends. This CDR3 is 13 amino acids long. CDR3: CASSQLPNQPQHF. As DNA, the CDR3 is TGTGCCAGCAGCCAACTTCCTAATCAGCCCCAGCATTTT.